The 7 T cell receptor beta chains below were found in one sample sequenced in a study of PD-1 blockade in classical Hodgkin lymphoma. Only in-frame clones appear in the TCRdb table, and some are missing; sequencing was by immunoSEQ multiplex PCR. The sample consists of about 27,000 clones, about 90% of them appearing once. All patients experienced relapse after autologous stem cell transplantation, and brentuximab vedotin exposure was variable. The CD8+ T cells came from thawed PBMCs through magnetic negative selection. The specimen was CD8+ T cells from blood, collected at baseline. Receptor source: a human donor with classical Hodgkin lymphoma.

The chain has TRBV7-9 and TRBJ1-1; D gene ambiguous. CDR3 length equals 15 residues. CDR1 is SEHNR, CDR2 FQNEAQ, per germline (reference sequence). Trimming took 5 bases from V and 6 from J, leaving 19 bases between them. The CDR3 reads CASSPGLGDNPEAFF. The CDR3 coding sequence is TGTGCCAGCAGCCCAGGATTGGGCGACAACCCTGAAGCTTTCTTT.

The V call is TRBV27, the J call TRBJ1-2, with TRBD1 as a possible D gene (5 bases). Trimming took off 3 bases at V and 1 base at J, with 12 bases between the two ends. Germline-derived CDR1 and CDR2 are MNHEY and SMNVEV (reference sequence). This CDR3 has 15 residues. CDR3: CASSLIGDLNYGYTF. In nucleotides, the CDR3 is TGTGCCAGCAGTTTGATTGGGGACCTTAACTATGGCTACACCTTC.

The J gene is TRBJ1-1, the V gene TRBV30; no clear D gene. V was trimmed by 5 bases and J by 10 bases, leaving 20 bases between them. CDR1 is GTSNPN and CDR2 is SVGIG in the germline V gene (reference sequence). The CDR3 has 13 residues. The CDR3 loop is CAWDGEGARGAFF. The CDR3 coding sequence is TGTGCCTGGGACGGTGAGGGAGCCCGGGGAGCTTTCTTT.

The chain combines TRBV4-2 with TRBJ2-7, with a tentative D call TRBD2 (6 bases). Germline V CDR1 and CDR2: LGHNA, YNFKEQ. CDR3 size: 16 residues. The V gene lost 0 bases and the J gene lost 0 bases, with 12 bases spanning the gap. CDR3 loop: CASSQETGVGSYEQYF. CDR3 bases: TGTGCCAGCAGCCAAGAAACGGGAGTGGGCTCCTACGAGCAGTACTTC.

The rearrangement uses TRBV2 and TRBJ2-7, with TRBD1 matching over 9 bases. Germline V CDR1 and CDR2: SNHLY, FYNNEI. The CDR3 runs to 14 residues. J lost 5 bases, V lost 11 bases, and 13 bases had no gene match. The CDR3 nucleotides are TGTGCCGGAACCTCCCGGGACAGGGTTGACGAGCAGTACTTC. It codes for CAGTSRDRVDEQYF.

The CDR3 spells CASLFVKEGIGYTF. The CDR3, as DNA: TGTGCCAGCCTCTTTGTAAAGGAGGGGATTGGCTACACCTTC. The chain is built from TRBV7-2 and TRBJ1-2, with D maybe TRBD1 (5 bases). This CDR3 is built from 14 residues. Deletions cut 8 bases from V and 7 bases from J, with 20 bases between. Germline V gene data show CDR1 as SGHTA and CDR2 as FQGNSA.

The chain is built from TRBV27 and TRBJ2-1; D possibly corresponds to TRBD2 (5 bases). Germline CDR1 reads MNHEY; CDR2 reads SMNVEV (reference sequence). The V gene lost 2 bases and the J gene lost 4 bases, with 15 bases spanning the gap. This CDR3 is 16 amino acids long. The CDR3 sequence is CASSLDPSGAYNEQFF. The DNA for the CDR3 is TGTGCCAGCAGTTTAGATCCCAGCGGAGCATACAATGAGCAGTTCTTC.